A single sample gave rise to the 14 T cell receptor beta chains below, sequenced in a study of T cells in pancreatic ductal adenocarcinoma. The selected patients with pancreatic ductal adenocarcinoma had surgery but no neoadjuvant therapy. Here immunoSEQ multiplex PCR was the method, and the copy in TCRdb shows in-frame clones only, minus some. The table shows approximately 5,000 clones, with about 88% occurring only once. Specimen: pancreatic tumor tissue. The origin of the receptors is a human donor with pancreatic ductal adenocarcinoma.

The chain uses TRBV4-2 and TRBJ1-5; D not certain. The CDR3 spans 14 residues. The V and J ends lost 5 bases and 0 bases respectively, with 8 bases between them. Germline lookup yields CDR1 LGHNA and CDR2 YNFKEQ. The CDR3 coding sequence is TGTGCCAGCAGCGAGCCACATAGCAATCAGCCCCAGCATTTT. Translation: CASSEPHSNQPQHF.

The chain combines TRBV4-1 with TRBJ1-1, with 7 bases aligning to TRBD1. Looked up from germline, CDR1 is MGHRA and CDR2 is YSYEKL. J lost 4 bases, V lost 2 bases, and 7 bases had no gene match. CDR3 length: 15 residues. CDR3 in amino acids: CASSQPDRLSTEAFF. The CDR3 DNA reads TGCGCCAGCAGCCAACCGGACAGGCTCTCCACTGAAGCTTTCTTT.

This chain connects TRBV28 to TRBJ2-7; D gene uncertain. Germline V gives CDR1 MDHEN, CDR2 SYDVKM. V shed 4 bases and J shed 6 bases, with 7 bases lying between them. The CDR3 is made up of 11 amino acids. In DNA, the CDR3 is TGTGCCAGCAGTTACCCCGGCGAGCAGTACTTC. This encodes CASSYPGEQYF.

V usage is TRBV28 and J usage is TRBJ2-6, with D hard to call. Per the germline V gene, CDR1 is MDHEN and CDR2 is SYDVKM. The CDR3 length is 14 residues. Trimming shortened V by 4 bases and J by 5 bases, and 9 bases separated the two germline ends. The CDR3 spells CASSSPLRANVLTF. The CDR3 DNA reads TGTGCCAGCAGTTCCCCGCTGAGGGCCAACGTCCTGACTTTC. The full variable domain, its missing parts supplied by reference TRBV28 and TRBJ2-6, is DVKVTQSSRYLVKRTGEKVFLECVQDMDHENMFWYRQDPGLGLRLIYFSYDVKMKEKGDIPEGYSVSREKKERFSLILESASTNQTSMYLCASSSPLRANVLTFGAGSRLTVL.

The chain employs TRBV19 and TRBJ2-6; D perhaps matches TRBD2 (6 bases). Trimming pared 3 bases from V and 4 bases from J, leaving 10 bases between. The CDR3 has 15 amino acids. The germline V gene has CDR1 LNHDA and CDR2 SQIVND (reference sequence). CDR3 bases: TGTGCCAGTAGTATGGGCGGGGCGGGGGCCAACGTCCTGACTTTC. Translated: CASSMGGAGANVLTF.

CDR3 in amino acids: CASSFTDEQYF. The CDR3 DNA reads as TGTGCCAGCAGCTTTACGGACGAGCAGTACTTC. The chain combines TRBV11-3 with TRBJ2-7; D remains unclear. V lost 3 bases to trimming and J lost 5 bases, with 5 bases between them. In germline, CDR1 is SGHNT, CDR2 YENEEA. The CDR3 totals 11 residues.

This clone was found once. This chain joins TRBV30 and TRBJ2-1; unclear D gene. The germline V and J ends were trimmed by 4 bases and 5 bases, with 9 bases remaining between them. Germline V CDR1 and CDR2: GTSNPN, SVGIG (reference sequence). The CDR3 runs 12 residues. The CDR3 sequence: CAWTRWDNEQFF. The CDR3 DNA reads as TGTGCCTGGACTAGATGGGACAATGAGCAGTTCTTC.

The rearrangement links TRBV7-7 to TRBJ2-2; D possibly corresponds to TRBD1 (5 bases). Trimming shortened V by 6 bases and J by 9 bases, and 17 bases separated the two germline ends. CDR1 is SSHAT and CDR2 is FNYEAQ in the germline V gene (reference sequence). The CDR3 is made up of 14 amino acids. CDR3 nucleotide sequence: TGTGCCAGCAGTTTCGACAGCCTTTTGAGGGAGCTGTTTTTT. Translated, it gives CASSFDSLLRELFF.

The V call is TRBV6-5, the J call TRBJ2-7, with D perhaps assigned TRBD1 or TRBD2 (5 bases each). This CDR3 has 14 amino acids. V lost 5 bases, J lost 0 bases, and 11 bases lay in between. The V gene's germline CDR1 is MNHEY and CDR2 SVGAGI. The CDR3: CASSPGPSSYEQYF. The CDR3 DNA sequence: TGTGCCAGCAGTCCGGGACCGAGCTCCTACGAGCAGTACTTC.

The genes are TRBV6-1 and TRBJ2-7, with 11 bases that match TRBD2. The V segment lost 5 bases and the J segment 2 bases; nucleotides outside the gene matches: 2. This CDR3 comprises 14 residues. Per germline, CDR1 MNHNS and CDR2 SASEGT. The CDR3, as DNA: TGTGCCAGCAGTTTTAGCGGGGGGGCCTACGAGCAGTACTTC. Translated: CASSFSGGAYEQYF.

V is TRBV11-3 and J is TRBJ2-2, with unresolved D. The CDR3 spans 11 residues. CDR1 is SGHNT and CDR2 is YENEEA in the germline V gene. V was shortened by 0 bases and J by 7 bases, with 0 bases between the two germline ends. The CDR3 DNA is TGTGCCAGCAGCTTAGACGGGGAGCTGTTTTTT. It codes for CASSLDGELFF.

The gene calls are TRBV6-5 and TRBJ2-1; TRBD2 agrees at 8 bases. This CDR3 is 15 amino acids long. CDR1 and CDR2 (germline): MNHEY, SVGAGI. The V and J ends lost 2 bases and 6 bases, in that order; junction bases with no gene match: 6. This CDR3 reads CASSYAGLGGNEQFF. Written as DNA, the CDR3 is TGTGCCAGCAGTTACGCGGGACTAGGAGGCAATGAGCAGTTCTTC.

This clone was seen a single time. The chain recombines TRBV5-4 with TRBJ2-5; 9 bases align to TRBD2. The CDR3 is 16 amino acids. V lost 2 bases and J lost 2; bases outside the gene matches: 7. CDR1 is SGHNT, CDR2 YYREEE, per germline (reference sequence). The CDR3 sequence: CASSLAGTSRQETQYF. The CDR3 coding sequence is TGTGCCAGCAGCTTAGCCGGGACTAGCAGACAAGAGACCCAGTACTTC.

This clone came up once. The rearrangement uses TRBV18 and TRBJ2-1; 11 bases map to TRBD2. This CDR3 comprises 16 residues. The V gene's germline CDR1 is KGHSH and CDR2 LQKENI. Trimming took 3 bases from V and 5 from J; bases not matched to a gene: 6. The CDR3 protein is CASSPLLAGDNNEQFF. The CDR3 DNA sequence: TGTGCCAGCTCACCCCTACTAGCGGGAGACAACAATGAGCAGTTCTTC.